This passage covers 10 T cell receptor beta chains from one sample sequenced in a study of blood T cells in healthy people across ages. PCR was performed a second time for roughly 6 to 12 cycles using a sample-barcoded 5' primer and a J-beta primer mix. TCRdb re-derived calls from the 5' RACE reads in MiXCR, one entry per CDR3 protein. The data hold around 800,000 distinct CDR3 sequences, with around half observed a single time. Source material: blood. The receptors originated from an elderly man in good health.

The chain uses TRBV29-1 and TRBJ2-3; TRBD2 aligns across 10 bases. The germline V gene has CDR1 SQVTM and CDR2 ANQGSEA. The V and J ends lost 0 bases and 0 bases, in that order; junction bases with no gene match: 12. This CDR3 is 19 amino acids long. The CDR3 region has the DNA TGCAGCGTTGAAGATCAACTAGCGGGGATCCGAACTAGCACAGATACGCAGTATTTT. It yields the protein CSVEDQLAGIRTSTDTQYF.

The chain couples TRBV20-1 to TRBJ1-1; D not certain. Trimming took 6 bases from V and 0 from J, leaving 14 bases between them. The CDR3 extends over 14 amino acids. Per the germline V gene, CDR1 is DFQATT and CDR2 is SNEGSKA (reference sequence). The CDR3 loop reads CSAADGNMNTEAFF. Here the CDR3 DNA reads TGCAGTGCCGCGGACGGAAACATGAACACTGAAGCTTTCTTT.

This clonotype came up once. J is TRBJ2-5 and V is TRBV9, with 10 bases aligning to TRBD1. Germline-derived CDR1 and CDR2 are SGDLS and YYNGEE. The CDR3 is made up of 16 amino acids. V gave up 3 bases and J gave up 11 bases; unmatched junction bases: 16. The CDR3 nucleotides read TGTGCCAGCAGCGCGCCGGGACAGGGGCCAACCAATGAGCAGTACTTC. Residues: CASSAPGQGPTNEQYF.

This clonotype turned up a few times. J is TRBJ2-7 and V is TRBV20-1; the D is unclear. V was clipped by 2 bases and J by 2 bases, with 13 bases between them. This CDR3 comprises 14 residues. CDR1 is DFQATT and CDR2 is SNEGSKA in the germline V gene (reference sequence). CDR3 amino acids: CSARSPGFPYEQYF. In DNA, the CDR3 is TGCAGTGCTAGAAGCCCAGGTTTTCCCTACGAGCAGTACTTC.

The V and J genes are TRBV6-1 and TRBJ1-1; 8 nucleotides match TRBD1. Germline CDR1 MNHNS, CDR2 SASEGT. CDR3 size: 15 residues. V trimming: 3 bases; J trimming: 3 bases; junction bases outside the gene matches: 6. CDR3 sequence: CASSEDREADTEAFF. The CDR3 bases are TGTGCCAGCAGTGAGGACAGGGAAGCGGACACTGAAGCTTTCTTT.

The CDR3 loop reads CSVRTPGFGANVLTF. CDR3 sequence (DNA): TGCAGCGTTCGCACCCCAGGCTTTGGGGCCAACGTCCTGACTTTC. The chain joins TRBV29-1 to TRBJ2-6; D call uncertain. Germline CDR1 SQVTM, CDR2 ANQGSEA. V gave up 5 bases and J gave up 3 bases, with 14 bases separating them. The CDR3 contains 15 residues. Variable domain in full (rest from reference TRBV29-1 and TRBJ2-6): SAVISQKPSRDICQRGTSLTIQCQVDSQVTMMFWYRQQPGQSLTLIATANQGSEATYESGFVIDKFPISRPNLTFSTLTVSNMSPEDSSIYLCSVRTPGFGANVLTFGAGSRLTVL.

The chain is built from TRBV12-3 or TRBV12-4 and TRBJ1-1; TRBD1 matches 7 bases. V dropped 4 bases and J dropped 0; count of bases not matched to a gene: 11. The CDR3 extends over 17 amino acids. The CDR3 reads CASSSPGQHLMNTEAFF. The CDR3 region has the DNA TGTGCCAGCAGTTCCCCGGGACAGCACCTCATGAACACTGAAGCTTTCTTT.

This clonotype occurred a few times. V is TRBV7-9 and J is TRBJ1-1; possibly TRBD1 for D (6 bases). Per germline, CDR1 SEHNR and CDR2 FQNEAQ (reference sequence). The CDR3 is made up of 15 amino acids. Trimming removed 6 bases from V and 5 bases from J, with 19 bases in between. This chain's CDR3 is CASRPTGMGPTEAFF. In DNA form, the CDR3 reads TGTGCCAGCAGACCGACAGGAATGGGGCCGACTGAAGCTTTCTTT.

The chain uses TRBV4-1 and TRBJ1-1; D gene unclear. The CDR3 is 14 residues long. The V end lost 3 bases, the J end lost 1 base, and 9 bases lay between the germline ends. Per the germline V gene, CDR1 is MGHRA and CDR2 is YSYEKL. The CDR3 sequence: CASSHHSRNTEAFF. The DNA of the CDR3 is TGCGCCAGCAGCCATCACAGCAGGAACACTGAAGCTTTCTTT.

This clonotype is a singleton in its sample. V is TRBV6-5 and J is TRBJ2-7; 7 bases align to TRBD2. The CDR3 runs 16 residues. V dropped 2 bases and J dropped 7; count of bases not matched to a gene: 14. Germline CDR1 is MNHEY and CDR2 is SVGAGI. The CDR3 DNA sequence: TGTGCCAGCAGTTACGGTTGGCTAGCGGTCTTCAATGAGCAGTACTTC. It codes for CASSYGWLAVFNEQYF.